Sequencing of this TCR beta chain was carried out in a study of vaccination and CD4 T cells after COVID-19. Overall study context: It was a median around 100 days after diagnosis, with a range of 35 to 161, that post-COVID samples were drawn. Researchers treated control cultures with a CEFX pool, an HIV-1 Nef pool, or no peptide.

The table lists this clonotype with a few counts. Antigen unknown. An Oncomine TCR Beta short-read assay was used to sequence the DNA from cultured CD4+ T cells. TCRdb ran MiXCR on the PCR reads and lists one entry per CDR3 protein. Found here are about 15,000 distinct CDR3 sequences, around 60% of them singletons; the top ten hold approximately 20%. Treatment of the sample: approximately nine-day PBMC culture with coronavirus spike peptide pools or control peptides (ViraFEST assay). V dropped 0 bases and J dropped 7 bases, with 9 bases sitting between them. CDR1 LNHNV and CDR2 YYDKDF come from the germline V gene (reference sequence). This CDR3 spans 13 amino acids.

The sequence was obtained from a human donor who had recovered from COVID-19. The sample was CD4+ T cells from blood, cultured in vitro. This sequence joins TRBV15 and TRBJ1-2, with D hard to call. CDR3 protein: CATSRDWEGGYTF. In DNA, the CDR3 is TGTGCCACCAGCAGAGATTGGGAGGGTGGCTACACCTTC.